A selection of T cell receptor beta chains follows, all from one sample in a study of blood T cell repertoires in COVID-19. Generated by immunoSEQ multiplex PCR, the TCRdb table keeps only in-frame clones and is missing some. The sample consists of 40,000 to 45,000 clones, roughly nine tenths of them appearing once. The sample taken for sequencing was peripheral blood. These receptor sequences come from a human donor in a cohort sampled during active COVID-19. Both conserved end residues are part of each CDR3. Fields, in order: V gene, clone size, J gene, D gene, CDR3 protein, CDR3 DNA. The D gene is left open where the match is weak. Not every row has a clone size; where given, it reads once, few, many or a size class.

v_call: TRBV5-1
clone_size: .
j_call: TRBJ2-3
d_call: TRBD2
cdr3_aa: CASSTSGGTDTQYF
cdr3_nt: TGCGCCAGCAGCACTAGCGGGGGGACAGATACGCAGTATTTT

v_call: TRBV25-1
clone_size: .
j_call: TRBJ1-4
d_call: TRBD1
cdr3_aa: CASSEPGQGYEKLFF
cdr3_nt: TGTGCCAGCAGTGAACCGGGACAGGGTTATGAAAAACTGTTTTTT

v_call: TRBV9
clone_size: .
j_call: TRBJ2-3
d_call: .
cdr3_aa: CASSGSTQYF
cdr3_nt: TGTGCCAGCAGCGGGAGTACGCAGTATTTT

v_call: TRBV6-1
clone_size: .
j_call: TRBJ2-1
d_call: TRBD2
cdr3_aa: CASSERLAAYNEQFF
cdr3_nt: TGTGCCAGCAGTGAAAGACTAGCGGCCTACAATGAGCAGTTCTTC

v_call: TRBV30
clone_size: .
j_call: TRBJ2-1
d_call: .
cdr3_aa: CAWSVPLDGSEQFF
cdr3_nt: TGTGCCTGGAGTGTACCCCTAGATGGGTCTGAGCAGTTCTTC

v_call: TRBV7-9
clone_size: .
j_call: TRBJ2-3
d_call: TRBD2
cdr3_aa: CASSQPSGGSRDTQYF
cdr3_nt: TGTGCCAGCAGCCAACCCAGCGGGGGATCGAGAGATACGCAGTATTTT

v_call: TRBV5-5
clone_size: .
j_call: TRBJ2-7
d_call: .
cdr3_aa: CASTLGGYEQYF
cdr3_nt: TGTGCCAGCACTCTGGGGGGCTACGAGCAGTACTTC

v_call: TRBV6-5
clone_size: .
j_call: TRBJ2-7
d_call: TRBD2
cdr3_aa: CASKTGTSGSYEQYF
cdr3_nt: TGTGCCAGCAAGACCGGGACTAGCGGTTCCTACGAGCAGTACTTC

v_call: TRBV6-1
clone_size: .
j_call: TRBJ1-2
d_call: .
cdr3_aa: CASSERILRREDGYTF
cdr3_nt: TGTGCCAGCAGTGAACGCATCTTAAGGCGTGAGGATGGCTACACCTTC

v_call: TRBV25-1
clone_size: once
j_call: TRBJ1-1
d_call: .
cdr3_aa: CASSEGGGNTEAFF
cdr3_nt: TGTGCCAGCAGTGAAGGGGGGGGAAACACTGAAGCTTTCTTT

v_call: TRBV6-1
clone_size: .
j_call: TRBJ2-3
d_call: .
cdr3_aa: CASSERTLGTDTQYF
cdr3_nt: TGTGCCAGCAGTGAAAGGACTTTGGGCACAGATACGCAGTATTTT

v_call: TRBV9
clone_size: .
j_call: TRBJ1-4
d_call: .
cdr3_aa: CASSRGEGVGYEKLFF
cdr3_nt: TGTGCCAGCAGCCGGGGGGAGGGGGTTGGCTATGAAAAACTGTTTTTT

v_call: TRBV10-3
clone_size: .
j_call: TRBJ1-2
d_call: .
cdr3_aa: CAISREPNYGYTF
cdr3_nt: TGTGCCATCAGCAGGGAACCTAACTATGGCTACACCTTC

v_call: TRBV6-5
clone_size: .
j_call: TRBJ1-2
d_call: .
cdr3_aa: CASSYDRLPPNRGYTF
cdr3_nt: TGTGCCAGCAGTTATGACAGGCTTCCGCCGAATAGGGGCTACACCTTC

v_call: TRBV7-2
clone_size: .
j_call: TRBJ1-2
d_call: .
cdr3_aa: CASSLVRRGVYGYTF
cdr3_nt: TGTGCCAGCAGCTTAGTACGCCGGGGGGTCTATGGCTACACCTTC

v_call: TRBV6-5
clone_size: .
j_call: TRBJ2-7
d_call: TRBD2
cdr3_aa: CASSTSSGGPHEQYF
cdr3_nt: TGTGCCAGCAGTACATCTAGCGGGGGGCCCCACGAGCAGTACTTC

v_call: TRBV4-1
clone_size: .
j_call: TRBJ2-7
d_call: .
cdr3_aa: CASSQGGGLDYEQYF
cdr3_nt: TGCGCCAGCAGCCAAGGGGGAGGCCTAGACTACGAGCAGTACTTC

v_call: TRBV6-4
clone_size: .
j_call: TRBJ2-1
d_call: TRBD2
cdr3_aa: CARREREGTYNEQFF
cdr3_nt: TGTGCCAGACGCGAGCGGGAGGGCACCTACAATGAGCAGTTCTTC

v_call: TRBV15
clone_size: .
j_call: TRBJ2-1
d_call: .
cdr3_aa: CATSETSWTAYNEQFF
cdr3_nt: TGTGCCACCAGCGAAACCTCTTGGACAGCCTACAATGAGCAGTTCTTC

v_call: TRBV6-1
clone_size: once
j_call: TRBJ2-7
d_call: .
cdr3_aa: CASSETPRQASRSYEQYF
cdr3_nt: TGTGCCAGCAGTGAAACGCCCCGCCAGGCCTCTCGCTCCTACGAGCAGTACTTC

v_call: TRBV3-1/TRBV3-2
clone_size: .
j_call: TRBJ2-1
d_call: TRBD2
cdr3_aa: CASSQVTGRAGNEQFF
cdr3_nt: TGTGCCAGCAGCCAAGTCACCGGGAGGGCCGGGAATGAGCAGTTCTTC

v_call: TRBV6-2/TRBV6-3
clone_size: .
j_call: TRBJ2-1
d_call: TRBD2
cdr3_aa: CASSRGGNEQFF
cdr3_nt: TGTGCCAGCAGTCGGGGGGGCAATGAGCAGTTCTTC

v_call: TRBV18
clone_size: .
j_call: TRBJ1-2
d_call: .
cdr3_aa: CASSPLNYGYTF
cdr3_nt: TGTGCCAGCTCTCCCCTTAACTATGGCTACACCTTC

v_call: TRBV4-3
clone_size: .
j_call: TRBJ1-2
d_call: .
cdr3_aa: CASSPDRENGYTF
cdr3_nt: TGCGCCAGCAGCCCAGATCGTGAGAATGGCTACACCTTC

v_call: TRBV30
clone_size: .
j_call: TRBJ1-6
d_call: TRBD1
cdr3_aa: CASRGWDSPLHF
cdr3_nt: TGTGCCTCCAGGGGGTGGGATTCACCCCTCCACTTT

v_call: TRBV6-5
clone_size: once
j_call: TRBJ1-6
d_call: TRBD1
cdr3_aa: CASRKTGETSPLHF
cdr3_nt: TGTGCCAGCAGAAAAACAGGGGAAACTTCACCCCTCCACTTT

v_call: TRBV7-9
clone_size: few
j_call: TRBJ1-1
d_call: .
cdr3_aa: CASMEGTEAFF
cdr3_nt: TGTGCCAGCATGGAGGGCACTGAAGCTTTCTTT

v_call: TRBV24-1
clone_size: .
j_call: TRBJ2-5
d_call: TRBD1
cdr3_aa: CATRGTGEGETQYF
cdr3_nt: TGTGCCACCAGGGGGACAGGGGAAGGAGAGACCCAGTACTTC

v_call: TRBV9
clone_size: once
j_call: TRBJ2-5
d_call: TRBD2
cdr3_aa: CASSVGLAGVEETQYF
cdr3_nt: TGTGCCAGCAGCGTAGGATTAGCGGGAGTAGAAGAGACCCAGTACTTC

v_call: TRBV6-5
clone_size: .
j_call: TRBJ1-4
d_call: .
cdr3_aa: CASSYGGGKLFF
cdr3_nt: TGTGCCAGCAGTTACGGCGGAGGTAAACTGTTTTTT

v_call: TRBV9
clone_size: few
j_call: TRBJ2-3
d_call: TRBD2
cdr3_aa: CASSVEAGTGGPADTQYF
cdr3_nt: TGTGCCAGCAGCGTAGAAGCAGGGACGGGGGGGCCAGCAGATACGCAGTATTTT

v_call: TRBV2
clone_size: .
j_call: TRBJ2-3
d_call: .
cdr3_aa: CASSGGTTGIDTQYF
cdr3_nt: TGTGCCAGCAGTGGGGGAACCACAGGGATAGATACGCAGTATTTT

v_call: TRBV4-1
clone_size: .
j_call: TRBJ2-2
d_call: TRBD1
cdr3_aa: CASSQKPGTGSTGELFF
cdr3_nt: TGCGCCAGCAGCCAAAAACCCGGGACAGGGAGCACCGGGGAGCTGTTTTTT

v_call: TRBV6-5
clone_size: .
j_call: TRBJ2-2
d_call: .
cdr3_aa: CASRANLQTGELFF
cdr3_nt: TGTGCCAGCAGAGCCAACTTACAGACCGGGGAGCTGTTTTTT

v_call: TRBV7-2
clone_size: .
j_call: TRBJ2-2
d_call: TRBD2
cdr3_aa: CASSLKSGGGGELFF
cdr3_nt: TGTGCCAGCAGCTTGAAAAGCGGGGGAGGCGGGGAGCTGTTTTTT

v_call: TRBV15
clone_size: .
j_call: TRBJ1-2
d_call: .
cdr3_aa: CATSREVAREEANYGYTF
cdr3_nt: TGTGCCACCAGCAGAGAAGTGGCCAGGGAAGAAGCTAACTATGGCTACACCTTC

v_call: TRBV6-5
clone_size: .
j_call: TRBJ2-2
d_call: .
cdr3_aa: CASTRDKTNTGELFF
cdr3_nt: TGTGCCAGCACCAGGGACAAGACGAACACCGGGGAGCTGTTTTTT

v_call: TRBV4-3
clone_size: .
j_call: TRBJ2-3
d_call: .
cdr3_aa: CASSPQYFLASTDTQYF
cdr3_nt: TGCGCCAGCAGCCCCCAATACTTCCTAGCTAGCACAGATACGCAGTATTTT

v_call: TRBV6-5
clone_size: .
j_call: TRBJ2-2
d_call: TRBD2
cdr3_aa: CASAGGDTGELFF
cdr3_nt: TGTGCCAGCGCGGGAGGGGACACCGGGGAGCTGTTTTTT

v_call: TRBV7-9
clone_size: .
j_call: TRBJ2-2
d_call: TRBD2
cdr3_aa: CASSLPKRGGANGELFF
cdr3_nt: TGTGCCAGCAGCTTACCTAAGCGGGGGGGAGCGAACGGGGAGCTGTTTTTT

v_call: TRBV6-6
clone_size: .
j_call: TRBJ2-7
d_call: TRBD1
cdr3_aa: CASSRTGRGEQYF
cdr3_nt: TGTGCCAGCAGCAGGACAGGAAGGGGCGAGCAGTACTTC

v_call: TRBV3-1/TRBV3-2
clone_size: .
j_call: TRBJ1-1
d_call: .
cdr3_aa: CASTTGWTTEAFF
cdr3_nt: TGTGCCAGCACCACAGGGTGGACCACTGAAGCTTTCTTT

v_call: TRBV18
clone_size: .
j_call: TRBJ1-2
d_call: .
cdr3_aa: CASSPPEGALGYGYTF
cdr3_nt: TGTGCCAGCTCACCACCGGAAGGAGCCCTGGGCTATGGCTACACCTTC

v_call: TRBV11-1
clone_size: .
j_call: TRBJ1-1
d_call: .
cdr3_aa: CASSIGHRDTEAFF
cdr3_nt: TGTGCCAGCAGCATTGGCCACAGGGACACTGAAGCTTTCTTT

v_call: TRBV2
clone_size: once
j_call: TRBJ2-3
d_call: .
cdr3_aa: CASWGSGTLSTDTQYF
cdr3_nt: TGTGCCAGCTGGGGCTCCGGGACACTGAGCACAGATACGCAGTATTTT

v_call: TRBV6-6
clone_size: .
j_call: TRBJ1-1
d_call: .
cdr3_aa: CASRGRGVGNTEAFF
cdr3_nt: TGTGCCAGCAGGGGGAGGGGAGTGGGAAACACTGAAGCTTTCTTT

v_call: TRBV7-2
clone_size: .
j_call: TRBJ2-5
d_call: TRBD2
cdr3_aa: CASSPQIVSSGLQETQYF
cdr3_nt: TGTGCCAGCAGTCCCCAGATCGTGTCTAGCGGGTTACAAGAGACCCAGTACTTC

v_call: TRBV21-1
clone_size: .
j_call: TRBJ1-1
d_call: .
cdr3_aa: CASSKVGRGTGGKNMNTEAFF
cdr3_nt: .